This TCR beta chain was identified during a study of cytomegalovirus exposure and HLA in healthy donors. Whole-study findings and limits: Later work showed greater clonal expansion in HLA-associated TCR beta chains than in equally common others.

This CDR3 region has 15 residues. V lost 5 bases, J lost 4 bases, and 2 bases stayed unmatched. CDR1 is GTSNPN, CDR2 SVGIG, per germline (reference sequence). 13 Jbeta primers and 60 Vbeta primers were used for the PCR. Profiling relied on immunoSEQ multiplex PCR, and the TCRdb table lists in-frame clones only, not all of them. The data contain under 200,000 clones, around 68% of them singletons. The table lists this clone with a count of one. Its antigen is not known. The sequence was collected from a man in his forties in good health and CMV-seronegative. The chain employs TRBV30 and TRBJ2-1; 16 positions agree with TRBD2. Sequences were obtained from PBMCs. CDR3 sequence: CAWEGLAGGYNEQFF. CDR3 coding DNA: TGTGCCTGGGAGGGACTAGCGGGGGGGTACAATGAGCAGTTCTTC.